This note documents a single TCR beta chain sequence. No antigen is known for it. This record comes from a study of blood T cells in healthy people across ages. Overall study results and limits: Estimates of diversity drawn from one million T cells were considered underestimates.

The CDR3 has 11 amino acids. V lost 8 bases to trimming and J lost 9 bases, with 11 bases between them. Germline-derived CDR1 and CDR2 are MNHNS and SASEGT. Primed by a sample-barcoded 5' primer and a J-beta primer mix, a second PCR proceeded for 7 to 11 cycles. Through a template-switch adaptor with 12 random nucleotides, each cDNA molecule received a tag. TCRdb used MiXCR to reprocess the 5' RACE reads, holding one entry per CDR3 protein. The sample contains over 1,500,000 distinct CDR3 sequences, about 50% of which appear only once. What was sequenced was blood. V gene TRBV6-1 combines with J gene TRBJ2-1; no reliable D call. This clonotype was sampled from a middle-aged woman in good health. The CDR3, as DNA: TGTGCCAGCGAGGCCATTGGTGAGCAGTTCTTC. Its translation: CASEAIGEQFF.